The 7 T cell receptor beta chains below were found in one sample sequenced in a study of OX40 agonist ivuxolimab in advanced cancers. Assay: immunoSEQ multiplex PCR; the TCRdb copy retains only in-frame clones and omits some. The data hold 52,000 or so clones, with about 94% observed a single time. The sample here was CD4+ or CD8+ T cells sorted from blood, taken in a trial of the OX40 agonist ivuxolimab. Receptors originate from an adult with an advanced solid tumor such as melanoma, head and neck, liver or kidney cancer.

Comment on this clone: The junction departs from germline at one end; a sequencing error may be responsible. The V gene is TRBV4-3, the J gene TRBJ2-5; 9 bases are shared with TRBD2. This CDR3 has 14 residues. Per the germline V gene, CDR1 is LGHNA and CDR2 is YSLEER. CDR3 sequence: CASSQEGSGSPHDF. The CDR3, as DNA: TGCGCCAGCAGCCAAGAGGGTAGCGGGAGCCCGCATGACTTC.

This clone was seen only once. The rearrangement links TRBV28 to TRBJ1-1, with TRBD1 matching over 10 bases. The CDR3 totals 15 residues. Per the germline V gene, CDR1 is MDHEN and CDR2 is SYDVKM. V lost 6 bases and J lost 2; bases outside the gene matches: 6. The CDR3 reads CASRMRTGGNTEAFF. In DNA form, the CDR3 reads TGTGCCAGCAGGATGAGGACAGGGGGAAACACTGAAGCTTTCTTT.

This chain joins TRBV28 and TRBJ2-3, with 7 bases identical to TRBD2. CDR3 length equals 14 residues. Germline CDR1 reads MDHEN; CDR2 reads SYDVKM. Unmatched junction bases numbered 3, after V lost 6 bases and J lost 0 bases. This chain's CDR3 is CASRGGFSTDTQYF. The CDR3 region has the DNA TGTGCCAGCAGGGGGGGGTTTAGCACAGATACGCAGTATTTT.

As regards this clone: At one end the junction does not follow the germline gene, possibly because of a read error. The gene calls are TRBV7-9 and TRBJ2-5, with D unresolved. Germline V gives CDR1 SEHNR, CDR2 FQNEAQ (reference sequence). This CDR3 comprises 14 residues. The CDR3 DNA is TGTGCCAGCCGCTTGTCGTGGGACCAAGAGACCCAGTACTTC. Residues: CASRLSWDQETQYF.

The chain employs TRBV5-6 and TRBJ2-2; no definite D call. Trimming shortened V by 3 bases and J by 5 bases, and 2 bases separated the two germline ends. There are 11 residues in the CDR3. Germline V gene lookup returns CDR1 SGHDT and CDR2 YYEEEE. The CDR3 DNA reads TGTGCCAGCAGCTCGACCGGGGAGCTGTTTTTT. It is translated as CASSSTGELFF.

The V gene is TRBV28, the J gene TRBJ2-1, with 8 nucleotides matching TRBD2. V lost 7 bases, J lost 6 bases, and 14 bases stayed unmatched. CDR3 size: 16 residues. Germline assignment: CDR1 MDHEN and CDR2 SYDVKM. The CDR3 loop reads CASIPLGLVRGNEQFF. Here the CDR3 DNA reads TGTGCCAGCATTCCCCTGGGACTAGTGCGGGGCAATGAGCAGTTCTTC.

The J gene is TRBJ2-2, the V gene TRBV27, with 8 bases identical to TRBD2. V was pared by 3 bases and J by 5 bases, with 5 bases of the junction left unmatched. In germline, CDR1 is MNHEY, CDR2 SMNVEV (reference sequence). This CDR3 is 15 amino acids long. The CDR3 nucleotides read TGTGCCAGCAGTTTTGTAGCGGGAAGGACCGGGGAGCTGTTTTTT. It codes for CASSFVAGRTGELFF.